The TCR beta chain under discussion was sequenced for a study of blood T cell repertoires in COVID-19. Background on the study: Material from acute and convalescent COVID-19 was sourced from the United States, Italy and Spain. T cells, B-cell-depleted T cells, or PBMCs provided the cDNA or gDNA that served as material.

Germline V gene sequence: CDR1 MNHNY, CDR2 SVGAGI (reference sequence). V gave up 6 bases and J gave up 0 bases, with 11 bases separating them. The CDR3 runs 15 residues. In the original processing: The authors estimated nucleated cell counts from reference gene primer amplification. TCRdb's table, derived via immunoSEQ multiplex PCR, lists solely in-frame clones and lacks some. Clone size and the V and J calls come from that table; the DNA yielded D and trimming. Of under 95,000 clones in the sample, around three quarters were seen once. The sequence derives from a man aged 55 to 70 with active or convalescent COVID-19. Sample: peripheral blood. J is TRBJ1-4 and V is TRBV6-6; D unresolved. Written as DNA, the CDR3 is TGTGCCAGCAGAACCGACACGTCAACTAATGAAAAACTGTTTTTT. It translates to CASRTDTSTNEKLFF.